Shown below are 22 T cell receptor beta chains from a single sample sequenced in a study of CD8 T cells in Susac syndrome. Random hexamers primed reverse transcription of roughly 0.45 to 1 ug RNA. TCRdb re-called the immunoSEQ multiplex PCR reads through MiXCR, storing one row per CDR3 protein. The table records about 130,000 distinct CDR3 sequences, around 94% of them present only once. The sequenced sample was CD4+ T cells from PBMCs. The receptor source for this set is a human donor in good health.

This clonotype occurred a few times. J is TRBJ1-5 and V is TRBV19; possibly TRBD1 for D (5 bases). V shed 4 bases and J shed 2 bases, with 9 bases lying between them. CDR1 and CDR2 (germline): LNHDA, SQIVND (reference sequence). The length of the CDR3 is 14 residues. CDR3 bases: TGTGCCAGTAGTACCACAGGTGGCAATCAGCCCCAGCATTTT. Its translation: CASSTTGGNQPQHF. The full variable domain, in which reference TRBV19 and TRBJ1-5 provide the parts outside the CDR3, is DGGITQSPKYLFRKEGQNVTLSCEQNLNHDAMYWYRQDPGQGLRLIYYSQIVNDFQKGDIAEGYSVSREKKESFPLTVTSAQKNPTAFYLCASSTTGGNQPQHFGDGTRLSIL.

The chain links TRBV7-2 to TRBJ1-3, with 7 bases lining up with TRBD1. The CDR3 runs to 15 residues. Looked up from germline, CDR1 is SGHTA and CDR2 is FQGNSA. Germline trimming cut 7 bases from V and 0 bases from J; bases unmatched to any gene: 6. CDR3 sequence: CASTPGTVSGNTIYF. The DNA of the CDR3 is TGTGCCAGCACCCCCGGGACAGTCTCTGGAAACACCATATATTTT. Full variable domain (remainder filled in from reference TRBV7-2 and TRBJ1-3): GAGVSQSPSNKVTEKGKDVELRCDPISGHTALYWYRQSLGQGLEFLIYFQGNSAPDKSGLPSDRFSAERTGGSVSTLTIQRTQQEDSAVYLCASTPGTVSGNTIYFGEGSWLTVV.

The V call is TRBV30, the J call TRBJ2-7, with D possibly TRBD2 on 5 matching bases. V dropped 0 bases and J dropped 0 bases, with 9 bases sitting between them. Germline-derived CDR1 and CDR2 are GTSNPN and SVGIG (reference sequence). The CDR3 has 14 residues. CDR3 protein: CAWSVRLASYEQYF. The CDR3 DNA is TGTGCCTGGAGTGTACGTCTAGCCTCCTACGAGCAGTACTTC.

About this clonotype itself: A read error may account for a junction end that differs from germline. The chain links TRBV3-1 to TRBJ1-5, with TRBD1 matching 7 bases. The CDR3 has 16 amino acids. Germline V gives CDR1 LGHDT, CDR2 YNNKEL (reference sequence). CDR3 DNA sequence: TGTGCCAGCAGTCAAGGGACAGCTTATAGCAATCAGCCCCAGCATTTT. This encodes CASSQGTAYSNQPQHF.

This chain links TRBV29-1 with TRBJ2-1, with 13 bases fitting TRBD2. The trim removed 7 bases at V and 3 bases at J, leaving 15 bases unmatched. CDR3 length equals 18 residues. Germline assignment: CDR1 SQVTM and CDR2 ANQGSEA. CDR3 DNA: TGCAGCGCCGAAGGGACTAGCGGGACGCGGGGAGGCTACAATGAGCAGTTCTTC. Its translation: CSAEGTSGTRGGYNEQFF.

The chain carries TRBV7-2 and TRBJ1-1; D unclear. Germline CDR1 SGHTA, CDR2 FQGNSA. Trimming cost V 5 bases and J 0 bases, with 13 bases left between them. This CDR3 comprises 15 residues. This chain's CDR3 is CASSIRRQVNTEAFF. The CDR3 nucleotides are TGTGCCAGCAGCATACGAAGACAAGTGAACACTGAAGCTTTCTTT.

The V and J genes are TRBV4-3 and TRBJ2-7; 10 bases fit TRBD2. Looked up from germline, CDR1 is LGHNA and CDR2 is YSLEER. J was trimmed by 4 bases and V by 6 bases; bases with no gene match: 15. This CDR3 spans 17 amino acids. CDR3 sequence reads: CASSSKATSGTIYEQYF. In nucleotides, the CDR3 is TGCGCCAGCAGTAGCAAGGCTACTAGCGGGACCATTTACGAGCAGTACTTC.

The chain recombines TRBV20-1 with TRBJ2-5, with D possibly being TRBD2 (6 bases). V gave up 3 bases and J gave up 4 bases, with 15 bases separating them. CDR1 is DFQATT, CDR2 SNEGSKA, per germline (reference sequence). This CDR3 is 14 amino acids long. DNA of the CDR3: TGCAGTGCTAGGGTAGCGGCTAGGGGAGAGACCCAGTACTTC. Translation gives CSARVAARGETQYF.

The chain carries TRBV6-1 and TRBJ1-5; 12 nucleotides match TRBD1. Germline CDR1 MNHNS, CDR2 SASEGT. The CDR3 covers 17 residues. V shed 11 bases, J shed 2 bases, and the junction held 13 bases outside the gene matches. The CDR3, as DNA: TGTGCCCCGGACCGGGACAGGGGGCGCCCCGGCAATCAGCCCCAGCATTTT. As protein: CAPDRDRGRPGNQPQHF.

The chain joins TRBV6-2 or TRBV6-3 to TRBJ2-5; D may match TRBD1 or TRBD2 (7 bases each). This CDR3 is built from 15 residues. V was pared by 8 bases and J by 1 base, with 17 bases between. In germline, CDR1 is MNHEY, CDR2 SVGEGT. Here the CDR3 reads CASRGLQGSQETQYF. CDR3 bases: TGTGCCAGCCGGGGACTACAGGGGAGCCAAGAGACCCAGTACTTC.

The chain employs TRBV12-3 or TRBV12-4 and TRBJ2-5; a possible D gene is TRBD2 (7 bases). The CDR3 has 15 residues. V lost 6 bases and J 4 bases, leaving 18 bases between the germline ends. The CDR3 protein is CASSSNRGGAETQYF. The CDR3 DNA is TGTGCCAGCAGCTCCAATAGGGGGGGGGCAGAGACCCAGTACTTC.

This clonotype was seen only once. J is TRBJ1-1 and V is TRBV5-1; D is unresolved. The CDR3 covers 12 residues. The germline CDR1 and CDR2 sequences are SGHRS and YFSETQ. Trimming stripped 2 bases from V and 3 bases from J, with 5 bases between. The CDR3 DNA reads TGCGCCAGCAGCTTCGTTGACACTGAAGCTTTCTTT. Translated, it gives CASSFVDTEAFF.

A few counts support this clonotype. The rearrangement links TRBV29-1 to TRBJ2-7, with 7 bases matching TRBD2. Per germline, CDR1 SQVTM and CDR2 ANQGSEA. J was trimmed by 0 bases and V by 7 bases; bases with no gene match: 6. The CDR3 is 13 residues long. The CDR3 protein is CSATSDHSYEQYF. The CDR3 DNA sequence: TGCAGCGCTACTAGCGACCACTCCTACGAGCAGTACTTC.

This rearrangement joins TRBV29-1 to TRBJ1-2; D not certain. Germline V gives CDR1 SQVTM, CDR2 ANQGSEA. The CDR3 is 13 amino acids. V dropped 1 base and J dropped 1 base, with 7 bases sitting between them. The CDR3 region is CSVEGSDNYGYTF. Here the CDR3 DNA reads TGCAGCGTTGAAGGTTCCGATAACTATGGCTACACCTTC.

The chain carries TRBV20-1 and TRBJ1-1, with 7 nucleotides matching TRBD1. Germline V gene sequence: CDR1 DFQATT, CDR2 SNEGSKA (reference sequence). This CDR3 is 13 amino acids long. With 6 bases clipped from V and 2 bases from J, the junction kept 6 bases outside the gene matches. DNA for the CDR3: TGCAGTGCCCCGGACAGGAGAAACACTGAAGCTTTCTTT. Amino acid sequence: CSAPDRRNTEAFF.

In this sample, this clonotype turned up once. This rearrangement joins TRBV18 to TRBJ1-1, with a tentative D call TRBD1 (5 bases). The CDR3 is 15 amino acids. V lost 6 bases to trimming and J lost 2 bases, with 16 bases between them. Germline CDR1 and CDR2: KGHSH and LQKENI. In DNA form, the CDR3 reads TGTGCCAGCTCTACTCGTGGGGCAGACAACACTGAAGCTTTCTTT. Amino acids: CASSTRGADNTEAFF.

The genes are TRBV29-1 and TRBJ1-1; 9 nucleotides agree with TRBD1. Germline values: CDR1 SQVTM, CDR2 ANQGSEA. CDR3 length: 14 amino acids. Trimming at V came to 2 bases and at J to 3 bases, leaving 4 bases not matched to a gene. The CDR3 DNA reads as TGCAGCGTTGAACCCCGGGACAGGGACACTGAAGCTTTCTTT. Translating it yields CSVEPRDRDTEAFF. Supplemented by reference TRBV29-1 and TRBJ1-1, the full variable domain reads SAVISQKPSRDICQRGTSLTIQCQVDSQVTMMFWYRQQPGQSLTLIATANQGSEATYESGFVIDKFPISRPNLTFSTLTVSNMSPEDSSIYLCSVEPRDRDTEAFFGQGTRLTVV.

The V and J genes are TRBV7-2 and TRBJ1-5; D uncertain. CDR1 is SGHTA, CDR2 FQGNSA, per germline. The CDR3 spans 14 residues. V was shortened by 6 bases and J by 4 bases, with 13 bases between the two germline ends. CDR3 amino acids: CASRTERVNQPQHF. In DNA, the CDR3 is TGTGCCAGCAGGACTGAGAGGGTAAATCAGCCCCAGCATTTT.

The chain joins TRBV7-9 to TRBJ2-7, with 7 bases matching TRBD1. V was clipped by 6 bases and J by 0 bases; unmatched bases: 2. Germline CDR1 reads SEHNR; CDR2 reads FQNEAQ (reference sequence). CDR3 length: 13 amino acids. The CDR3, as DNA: TGTGCCAGCAGGGGGACAGACTCCTACGAGCAGTACTTC. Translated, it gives CASRGTDSYEQYF.

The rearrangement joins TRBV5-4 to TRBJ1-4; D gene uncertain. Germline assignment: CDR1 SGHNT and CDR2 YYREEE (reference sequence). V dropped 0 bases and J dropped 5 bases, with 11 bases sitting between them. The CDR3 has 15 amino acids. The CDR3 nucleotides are TGTGCCAGCAGCTTGGCCGAGGGTTCAAATGAAAAACTGTTTTTT. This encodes CASSLAEGSNEKLFF.

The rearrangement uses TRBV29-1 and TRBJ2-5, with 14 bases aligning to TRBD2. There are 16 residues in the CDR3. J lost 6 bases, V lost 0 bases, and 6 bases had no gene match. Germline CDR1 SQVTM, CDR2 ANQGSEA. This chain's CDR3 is CSVEDLRTSGRKTQYF. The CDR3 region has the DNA TGCAGCGTTGAAGATCTTAGGACTAGCGGGAGGAAGACCCAGTACTTC.

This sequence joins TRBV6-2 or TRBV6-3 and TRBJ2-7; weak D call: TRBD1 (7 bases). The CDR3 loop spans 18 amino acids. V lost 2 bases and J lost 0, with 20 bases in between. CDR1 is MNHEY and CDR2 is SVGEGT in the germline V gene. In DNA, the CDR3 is TGTGCCAGCAGTTACGCGGGGCGGGACAGATTGAGCTCCTACGAGCAGTACTTC. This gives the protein CASSYAGRDRLSSYEQYF.